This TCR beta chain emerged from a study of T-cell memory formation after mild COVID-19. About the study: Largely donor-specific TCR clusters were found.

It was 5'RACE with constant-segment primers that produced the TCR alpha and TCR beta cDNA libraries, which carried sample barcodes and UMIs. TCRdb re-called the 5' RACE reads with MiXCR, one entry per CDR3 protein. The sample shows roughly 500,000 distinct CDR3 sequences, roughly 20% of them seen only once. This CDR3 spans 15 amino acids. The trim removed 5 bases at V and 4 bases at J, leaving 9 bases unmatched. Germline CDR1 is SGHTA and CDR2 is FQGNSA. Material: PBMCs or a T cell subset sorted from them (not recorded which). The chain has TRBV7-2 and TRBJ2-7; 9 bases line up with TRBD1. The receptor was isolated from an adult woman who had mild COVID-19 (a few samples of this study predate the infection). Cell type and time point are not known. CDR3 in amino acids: CASSGFTGGRYEQYF. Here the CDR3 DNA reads TGTGCCAGCAGCGGATTCACAGGGGGCAGGTACGAGCAGTACTTC.